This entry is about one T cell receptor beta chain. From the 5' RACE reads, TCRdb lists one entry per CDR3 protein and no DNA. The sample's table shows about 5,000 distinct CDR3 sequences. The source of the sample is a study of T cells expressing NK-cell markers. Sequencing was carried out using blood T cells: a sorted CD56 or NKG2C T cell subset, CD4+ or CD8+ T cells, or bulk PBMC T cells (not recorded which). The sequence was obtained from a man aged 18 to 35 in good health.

The CDR3 protein is CASSPRQGAGSGYTF. The chain joins TRBV9 to TRBJ1-2; checking the TCRdb D call of TRBD1 is not possible without DNA. This CDR3 is built from 15 residues. CDR1 and CDR2 (germline): SGDLS, YYNGEE. The complete variable domain, with remaining parts taken from reference TRBV9 and TRBJ1-2, reads DSGVTQTPKHLITATGQRVTLRCSPRSGDLSVYWYQQSLDQGLQFLIQYYNGEERAKGNILERFSAQQFPDLHSELNLSSLELGDSALYFCASSPRQGAGSGYTFGSGTRLTVV.